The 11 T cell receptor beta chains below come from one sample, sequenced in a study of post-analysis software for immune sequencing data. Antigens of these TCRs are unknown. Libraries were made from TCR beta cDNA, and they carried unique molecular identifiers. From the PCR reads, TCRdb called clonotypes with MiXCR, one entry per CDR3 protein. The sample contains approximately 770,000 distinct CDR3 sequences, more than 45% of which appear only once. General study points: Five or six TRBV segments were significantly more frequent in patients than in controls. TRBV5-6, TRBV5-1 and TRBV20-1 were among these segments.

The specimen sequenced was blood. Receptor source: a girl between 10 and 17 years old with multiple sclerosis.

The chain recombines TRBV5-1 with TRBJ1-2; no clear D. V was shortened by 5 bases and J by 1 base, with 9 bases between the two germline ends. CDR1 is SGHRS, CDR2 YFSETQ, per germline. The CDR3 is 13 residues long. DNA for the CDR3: TGCGCCAGCAGAAAGAACAGTAACTATGGCTACACCTTC. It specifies CASRKNSNYGYTF. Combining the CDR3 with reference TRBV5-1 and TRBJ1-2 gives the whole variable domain KAGVTQTPRYLIKTRGQQVTLSCSPISGHRSVSWYQQTPGQGLQFLFEYFSETQRNKGNFPGRFSGRQFSNSRSEMNVSTLELGDSALYLCASRKNSNYGYTFGSGTRLTVV.

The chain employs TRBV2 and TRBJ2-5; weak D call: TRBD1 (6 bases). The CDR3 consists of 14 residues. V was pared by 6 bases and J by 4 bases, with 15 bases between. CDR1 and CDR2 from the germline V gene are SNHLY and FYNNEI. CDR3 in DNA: TGTGCCAGCAGGATGGCAGGGGCCGGAGAGACCCAGTACTTC. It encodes CASRMAGAGETQYF.

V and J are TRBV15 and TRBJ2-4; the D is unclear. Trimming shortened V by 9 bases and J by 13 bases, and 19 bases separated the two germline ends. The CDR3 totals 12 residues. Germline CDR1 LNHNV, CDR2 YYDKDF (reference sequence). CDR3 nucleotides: TGTGCCACAACTTCGATGGGTCTGGAGCAGTACTTC. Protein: CATTSMGLEQYF.

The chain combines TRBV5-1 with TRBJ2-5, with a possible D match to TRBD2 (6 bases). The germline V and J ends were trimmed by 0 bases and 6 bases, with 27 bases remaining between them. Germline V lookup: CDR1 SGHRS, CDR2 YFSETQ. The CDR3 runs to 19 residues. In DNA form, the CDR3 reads TGCGCCAGCAGCTTGGGATGGGGGTCCGAGACTAGACATGGGAAGACCCAGTACTTC. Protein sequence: CASSLGWGSETRHGKTQYF.

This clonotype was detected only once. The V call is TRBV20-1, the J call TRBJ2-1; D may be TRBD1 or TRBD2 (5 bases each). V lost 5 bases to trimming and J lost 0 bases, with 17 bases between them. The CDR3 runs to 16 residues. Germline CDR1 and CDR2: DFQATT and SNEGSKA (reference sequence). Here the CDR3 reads CSAEGRDPRSYNEQFF. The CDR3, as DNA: TGCAGTGCTGAGGGAAGGGACCCCCGCTCCTACAATGAGCAGTTCTTC.

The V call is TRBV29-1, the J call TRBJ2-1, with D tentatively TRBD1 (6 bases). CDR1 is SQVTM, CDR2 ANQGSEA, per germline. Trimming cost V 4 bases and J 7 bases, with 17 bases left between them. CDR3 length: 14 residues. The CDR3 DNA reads TGCAGCGTTGCCCTACTAGTGAGGGGGAATGAGCAGTTCTTC. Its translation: CSVALLVRGNEQFF.

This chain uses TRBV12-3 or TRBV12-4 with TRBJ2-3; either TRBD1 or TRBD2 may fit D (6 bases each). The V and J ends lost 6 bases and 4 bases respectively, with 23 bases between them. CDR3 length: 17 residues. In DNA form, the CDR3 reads TGTGCCAGCAGCCCGGGGGCGATCATTGGGAGCGCAGATACGCAGTATTTT. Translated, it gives CASSPGAIIGSADTQYF.

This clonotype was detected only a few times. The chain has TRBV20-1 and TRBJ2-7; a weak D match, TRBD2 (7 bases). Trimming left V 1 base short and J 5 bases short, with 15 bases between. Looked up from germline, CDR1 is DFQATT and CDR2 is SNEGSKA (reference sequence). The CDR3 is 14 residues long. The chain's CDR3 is CSARVGRGVDEQYF. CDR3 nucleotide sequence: TGCAGTGCTAGAGTAGGGAGGGGGGTCGACGAGCAGTACTTC.

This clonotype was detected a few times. For the CDR3, the DNA is TGTGCCAGCAGTTTTGGGACAGGGGTCTACGAGCAGTACTTC. It codes for CASSFGTGVYEQYF. J is TRBJ2-5 and V is TRBV12-3 or TRBV12-4; 10 bases agree with TRBD1. The end of the DNA is better explained by TRBJ2-7, so the J call may be wrong. The CDR3 has 14 residues.

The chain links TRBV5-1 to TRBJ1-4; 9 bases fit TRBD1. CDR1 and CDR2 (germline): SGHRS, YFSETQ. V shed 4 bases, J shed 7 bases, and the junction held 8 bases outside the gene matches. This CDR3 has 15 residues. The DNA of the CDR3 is TGCGCCAGCAGCAATATACAGGGGGCTGGTGAAAAACTGTTTTTT. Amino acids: CASSNIQGAGEKLFF.

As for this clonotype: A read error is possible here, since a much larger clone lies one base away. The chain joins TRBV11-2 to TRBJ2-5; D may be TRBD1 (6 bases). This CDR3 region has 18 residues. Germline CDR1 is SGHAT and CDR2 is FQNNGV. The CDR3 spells CAGSLGVMDSYFQETQYF. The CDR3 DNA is TGTGCCGGCAGCTTAGGCGTTATGGACAGCTACTTTCAAGAGACCCAGTACTTC.